Following are 24 T cell receptor beta chains from one sample sequenced in a study of immune cell composition in non-small cell lung cancer. Normal lung was taken at the farthest possible site, at least 3 cm from tumour. The assay was immunoSEQ multiplex PCR, and TCRdb's table has in-frame clones only and misses some. Among 1,500 to 2,000 clones, around 81% were seen once, and the ten largest hold approximately 24%. Sample: non-adjacent lung tissue. These receptors all stem from a human donor with non-small cell lung cancer.

The CDR3 DNA follows: TGTGCCCCCCGGGAGGAGGGATACGGGGATGAGCAGTTCTTC. Protein product: CAPREEGYGDEQFF. The chain uses TRBV6-5 and TRBJ2-1, with TRBD2 matching over 7 bases. The CDR3 has 14 residues. In germline, CDR1 is MNHEY, CDR2 SVGAGI. V shed 11 bases, J shed 8 bases, and the junction held 15 bases outside the gene matches.

V usage is TRBV14 and J usage is TRBJ2-7, with a possible D match to TRBD2 (5 bases). CDR1 and CDR2 (germline): SGHDN, FVKESK. The CDR3 totals 16 residues. The V and J ends lost 5 bases and 4 bases respectively, with 21 bases between them. DNA of the CDR3: TGTGCCAGCAGCAGAACAGTAGGACTCCTTACTTACGAGCAGTACTTC. It yields the protein CASSRTVGLLTYEQYF.

A single count supports this clone. V usage is TRBV7-9 and J usage is TRBJ2-2, with 8 bases aligning to TRBD2. This CDR3 has 15 residues. Per germline, CDR1 SEHNR and CDR2 FQNEAQ (reference sequence). J was trimmed by 5 bases and V by 6 bases; bases with no gene match: 8. CDR3 nucleotide sequence: TGTGCCAGCAGTCCCGGGACTAGTGGGACCGGGGAGCTGTTTTTT. It codes for CASSPGTSGTGELFF.

This clone was counted once. The chain links TRBV10-1 to TRBJ2-1; 9 bases match TRBD2. The germline V gene encodes CDR1 WNHNN and CDR2 SYGVQD (reference sequence). Trimming removed 1 base from V and 8 bases from J; junction bases left unmatched: 9. This CDR3 contains 16 residues. Here the CDR3 reads CASSELREGQRDEQFF. CDR3 in DNA: TGCGCCAGCAGTGAGTTGCGGGAGGGCCAGAGGGATGAGCAGTTCTTC.

The V call is TRBV2, the J call TRBJ2-5; no clear D. TRBJ2-7 explains the end of the DNA better; the J call may be wrong. This CDR3 is 13 amino acids long. Germline V gives CDR1 SNHLY, CDR2 FYNNEI. The DNA for the CDR3 is TGTGCCAGCAGTCCCAGGATAGAGTACGAGCAGTACTTC. It is translated as CASSPRIEYEQYF.

This clone appeared a few times. The chain is built from TRBV19 and TRBJ1-1; D gene uncertain. The germline CDR1 and CDR2 sequences are LNHDA and SQIVND (reference sequence). The V end lost 6 bases, the J end lost 3 bases, and 20 bases lay between the germline ends. This CDR3 has 16 residues. CDR3 sequence: CASSPPRIYLDTEAFF. CDR3 nucleotides: TGTGCCAGTAGCCCCCCGAGGATCTACCTTGACACTGAAGCTTTCTTT.

This clone was observed a single time. This sequence joins TRBV10-2 and TRBJ1-5; perhaps TRBD1 as D (5 bases). The CDR3 totals 17 residues. V was trimmed by 0 bases and J by 7 bases, leaving 19 bases between them. CDR1 is WSHSY and CDR2 is SAAADI in the germline V gene. The DNA of the CDR3 is TGCGCCAGCAGTGAGTCCCCCTTTAGACAGCCGCGGCAGCCCCAGCATTTT. Its protein product is CASSESPFRQPRQPQHF.

The chain carries TRBV5-1 and TRBJ2-1, with 7 bases aligning to TRBD2. V lost 0 bases to trimming and J lost 2 bases; unmatched junction nucleotides: 5. This CDR3 comprises 16 residues. The germline gives CDR1 SGHRS, CDR2 YFSETQ. Written as DNA, the CDR3 is TGCGCCAGCAGCTTGGCGTTGGGAGGGCCCTACAATGAGCAGTTCTTC. It is translated as CASSLALGGPYNEQFF. Full variable domain (rest looked up from reference TRBV5-1 and TRBJ2-1): KAGVTQTPRYLIKTRGQQVTLSCSPISGHRSVSWYQQTPGQGLQFLFEYFSETQRNKGNFPGRFSGRQFSNSRSEMNVSTLELGDSALYLCASSLALGGPYNEQFFGPGTRLTVL.

The chain recombines TRBV7-9 with TRBJ1-2; possibly TRBD1 for D (6 bases). V was clipped by 2 bases and J by 8 bases, with 12 bases between them. CDR1 is SEHNR and CDR2 is FQNEAQ in the germline V gene (reference sequence). The CDR3 has 13 amino acids. CDR3 residues: CASSLYREEGYTF. The CDR3 DNA reads as TGTGCCAGCAGCTTATACAGGGAAGAGGGCTACACCTTC.

This sequence joins TRBV10-2 and TRBJ1-5, with TRBD1 as a possible D gene (5 bases). This CDR3 spans 13 amino acids. Germline-derived CDR1 and CDR2 are WSHSY and SAAADI. Trimming took off 9 bases at V and 0 bases at J, with 9 bases between the two ends. CDR3 residues: CASSGYSNQPQHF. Written as DNA, the CDR3 is TGCGCCAGTTCAGGGTATAGCAATCAGCCCCAGCATTTT.

This sequence joins TRBV4-3 and TRBJ1-5, with D possibly being TRBD1 (6 bases). CDR1 and CDR2 (germline): LGHNA, YSLEER. This CDR3 contains 14 residues. V dropped 1 base and J dropped 7 bases, with 11 bases sitting between them. In nucleotides, the CDR3 is TGCGCCAGCAGCCAAGGGGAAGGGGGACAGCCCCAGCATTTT. This gives the protein CASSQGEGGQPQHF.

The chain links TRBV7-5 to TRBJ2-6; the D call TRBD2 from the table was never checked on the DNA. TRBV7-5 is shown as a pseudogene. The length of the CDR3 is 19 residues. CDR3 loop: CVRSRRLVEPQPGANVLTF. The CDR3 DNA sequence: TGTGTCAGAAGCCGGCGACTTGTTGAGCCTCAGCCTGGGGCCAACGTCCTGACTTTC.

This sequence joins TRBV13 and TRBJ2-2; TRBD2 agrees at 7 bases. Germline CDR1 PRHDT, CDR2 FYEKMQ (reference sequence). The J segment lost 6 bases and the V segment lost 6 bases, leaving 10 bases of the junction unmatched. CDR3 size: 15 residues. CDR3 sequence (DNA): TGTGCCAGCAGTCTAAAGCGGGGTCTCCCCGGGGAGCTGTTTTTT. Protein product: CASSLKRGLPGELFF.

This chain uses TRBV12-5 with TRBJ1-2; no firm D call. Germline CDR1 LGHNT, CDR2 FRNRAP. V was trimmed by 6 bases and J by 3 bases, leaving 11 bases between them. The CDR3 contains 13 residues. This chain's CDR3 is CASGQAGDYGYTF. CDR3 coding DNA: TGTGCTAGTGGCCAAGCCGGGGACTATGGCTACACCTTC.

The genes are TRBV11-2 and TRBJ2-1, with D possibly being TRBD2 (5 bases). Germline V CDR1 and CDR2: SGHAT, FQNNGV. Trimming cost V 3 bases and J 5 bases, with 11 bases left between them. The CDR3 has 14 residues. Written as DNA, the CDR3 is TGTGCCAGCAGCTTCAAGGACTGGGACAATGAGCAGTTCTTC. This encodes CASSFKDWDNEQFF.

On this clone itself: One end of the junction varies from germline; a read error may be responsible. The V gene is TRBV6-1, the J gene TRBJ2-7, with TRBD1 matching over 8 bases. The CDR3 extends over 16 amino acids. Per the germline V gene, CDR1 is MNHNS and CDR2 is SASEGT. The CDR3 protein is CASSAPRDRLSHEQYF. The CDR3 nucleotides read TGTGCCAGCAGTGCCCCCCGGGACAGGCTCTCCCACGAGCAGTACTTC.

The chain employs TRBV28 and TRBJ2-1; possibly TRBD2 for D (7 bases). The CDR3 extends over 14 amino acids. The ends were cut back, 11 bases at V and 0 bases at J, with 14 bases in the middle. Per the germline V gene, CDR1 is MDHEN and CDR2 is SYDVKM. The CDR3 DNA reads TGTGCCGCGGCGGGGGCGAGCTCCTACAATGAGCAGTTCTTC. Protein: CAAAGASSYNEQFF.

The chain couples TRBV7-9 to TRBJ2-3, with a weak D call TRBD2 (6 bases). Germline loops: CDR1 SEHNR, CDR2 FQNEAQ (reference sequence). The germline V and J ends were trimmed by 1 base and 6 bases, with 11 bases remaining between them. The CDR3 spans 14 residues. CDR3: CASSLVGSLDTQYF. The CDR3 DNA is TGTGCCAGCAGCTTAGTCGGGAGCCTCGATACGCAGTATTTT.

Written as DNA, the CDR3 is TGTGCCAGCAGTTGGGGACAGGGTGGTGCTTTCTTT. Its protein is CASSWGQGGAFF. The rearrangement joins TRBV28 to TRBJ1-1; TRBD1 matches 9 bases. The CDR3 has 12 amino acids. The germline gives CDR1 MDHEN, CDR2 SYDVKM. Trimming cost V 4 bases and J 11 bases; bases outside gene matches: 5.

This chain uses TRBV19 with TRBJ1-2, with 7 bases identical to TRBD1. After removal of 5 bases from V and 3 bases from J, the junction contained 6 bases not matched to a gene. The germline CDR1 and CDR2 sequences are LNHDA and SQIVND (reference sequence). The length of the CDR3 is 14 residues. The DNA of the CDR3 is TGTGCCAGTAGTCCTGACAGGGTTGACTATGGCTACACCTTC. Encoded protein: CASSPDRVDYGYTF.

This chain connects TRBV7-2 to TRBJ1-1, with TRBD1 as a possible D gene (6 bases). The CDR3 contains 13 residues. The germline V gene has CDR1 SGHTA and CDR2 FQGNSA. Trimming took off 10 bases at V and 0 bases at J, with 12 bases between the two ends. CDR3: CATQQGMNTEAFF. Written as DNA, the CDR3 is TGTGCCACCCAACAGGGTATGAACACTGAAGCTTTCTTT.

The chain combines TRBV4-2 with TRBJ1-1; D remains unclear. This CDR3 comprises 13 residues. Germline-derived CDR1 and CDR2 are LGHNA and YNFKEQ. V lost 2 bases and J lost 4, with 8 bases in between. In DNA form, the CDR3 reads TGTGCCAGCAGCCAAAGGCGGTCCACTGAAGCTTTCTTT. Its protein product is CASSQRRSTEAFF.

DNA of the CDR3: TGTGCCAGCAGCTTAGGACTGCCGGGACTAACCTACGAGCAGTACTTC. Translating it yields CASSLGLPGLTYEQYF. The chain couples TRBV7-8 to TRBJ2-7, with 7 bases identical to TRBD2. This CDR3 comprises 16 residues. The germline V gene has CDR1 SGHVS and CDR2 FQNEAQ. Trimming cost V 1 base and J 2 bases; bases outside gene matches: 8.

V gene TRBV5-1 combines with J gene TRBJ2-7; D perhaps matches TRBD2 (5 bases). Germline loops: CDR1 SGHRS, CDR2 YFSETQ. Between the trimmed V and J ends, which lost 5 bases and 0 bases, there was a span of 18 bases. This CDR3 has 16 amino acids. The CDR3 DNA is TGCGCCAGCAGTCAGAATCGTCAGCGGAGCTCCTACGAGCAGTACTTC. Its protein product is CASSQNRQRSSYEQYF.